This is a list of T cell receptor beta chains from one sample in a study of blood T cell repertoires in COVID-19. Assay: immunoSEQ multiplex PCR; the TCRdb copy retains only in-frame clones and omits some. The sample lists roughly 380,000 clones; roughly 90% were seen once. Sequencing was carried out using peripheral blood. The receptors originated from an older woman with COVID-19, enrolled during active disease. Each CDR3 is given with its conserved first and last residue. D genes are given only for firm matches.

TRBV6-6	TRBJ1-1	NA	CASSYSGTKNTEAFF	TGTGCCAGCAGTTACTCTGGGACAAAGAACACTGAAGCTTTCTTT
TRBV19	TRBJ1-2	NA	CASTPGGFSGGFHYGYTF	TGTGCCAGTACCCCCGGGGGATTCTCCGGAGGGTTTCACTATGGCTACACCTTC
TRBV15	TRBJ1-2	NA	CATSRDSLGAEGYTF	TGTGCCACCAGCAGAGATTCTCTGGGGGCGGAGGGCTACACCTTC
TRBV7-2	TRBJ2-3	TRBD2	CASSLEASGGHTNTQYF	TGTGCCAGCAGCTTAGAAGCTAGCGGGGGGCACACGAATACGCAGTATTTT
TRBV4-2	TRBJ2-5	TRBD2	CASSRGLAGGLSTQETQYF	TGTGCCAGCAGCCGGGGACTAGCGGGGGGGCTTTCGACCCAAGAGACCCAGTACTTC
TRBV7-3	TRBJ1-1	NA	CASSRGMNTEAFF	TGTGCCTCCAGCAGAGGTATGAACACTGAAGCTTTCTTT
TRBV5-4	TRBJ2-5	NA	CASSLAGGPYQETQYF	TGTGCCAGCAGCTTGGCCGGGGGGCCGTACCAAGAGACCCAGTACTTC
TRBV6-5	TRBJ1-1	NA	CASRTTVNTEAFF	TGTGCCAGCAGGACCACAGTGAACACTGAAGCTTTCTTT
TRBV7-2	TRBJ1-2	NA	CASSLGPTNYGYTF	TGTGCCAGCAGCTTAGGTCCAACTAACTATGGCTACACCTTC
TRBV18	TRBJ1-3	TRBD1	CASSPRTGRSPGNTIYF	TGTGCCAGCTCACCGAGGACAGGACGAAGTCCTGGAAACACCATATATTTT
TRBV18	TRBJ1-1	NA	CASSPLDSFYTEAFF	TGTGCCAGCTCACCATTAGATAGCTTTTACACTGAAGCTTTCTTT
TRBV9	TRBJ2-3	NA	CASSLLPQGTDTQYF	TGTGCCAGCAGCCTACTTCCCCAGGGCACAGATACGCAGTATTTT
TRBV6-1	TRBJ1-5	NA	CASSEKITGPQHF	TGTGCCAGCAGTGAAAAAATTACGGGGCCCCAGCATTTT
TRBV6-5	TRBJ1-6	TRBD1	CASSLRGDNSPLHF	TGTGCCAGCAGTCTCAGGGGGGATAATTCACCCCTCCACTTT
TRBV6-2/TRBV6-3	TRBJ1-5	TRBD1	CASSYLRQGSNQPQHF	TGTGCCAGCAGTTACCTCCGACAGGGGAGCAATCAGCCCCAGCATTTT
TRBV5-3	TRBJ2-7	NA	CARSVLPGITYEQYF	TGTGCCAGAAGCGTTTTACCCGGGATTACCTACGAGCAGTACTTC
TRBV18	TRBJ2-7	TRBD1	CASSPGRQGAYEQYF	TGTGCCAGCTCACCAGGGAGACAGGGGGCCTACGAGCAGTACTTC
TRBV6-2/TRBV6-3	TRBJ1-1	NA	CASSYWGLSNTEAFF	TGTGCCAGCAGTTACTGGGGACTTTCGAACACTGAAGCTTTCTTT
TRBV28	TRBJ1-3	TRBD1	CASSTGGAGENTIYF	TGTGCCAGCAGTACAGGGGGCGCGGGGGAAAACACCATATATTTT
TRBV28	TRBJ1-5	NA	CASRPDSQPQHF	TGTGCCAGCAGACCCGACAGTCAGCCCCAGCATTTT
TRBV5-1	TRBJ1-1	TRBD1	CASSHRQGRGTEAFF	TGCGCCAGCAGCCACAGACAGGGGCGCGGCACTGAAGCTTTCTTT
TRBV15	TRBJ2-6	NA	CATSRAYRASYSGANVLTF	TGTGCCACCAGCAGAGCCTACAGGGCCTCCTACTCTGGGGCCAACGTCCTGACTTTC